These T cell receptor beta chains were read from a single sample in a study of shared clonotypes between healthy human individuals. Libraries were prepared by immunoSEQ multiplex PCR; TCRdb keeps only in-frame clonotypes and omits some of them. The sample carries 1 million to 1.3 million clones, about 80% recorded once. The sequenced material came from memory CD4+ T cells from PBMCs. Source of these receptors: a man between 18 and 29 years old in good health. Some clones in this sample may be carry-over from other donors' samples. The CDR3 runs from the conserved cysteine through the conserved F or W. D genes are given only for firm matches. The size of a clone is reported for some rows only, either as once, few or many, or as a class for expanded clones.

V: TRBV30; J: TRBJ2-7; size: .; D: TRBD1; DNA: TGTGCCTGGAGTGGCAGGGGGCTCTACGAGCAGTACTTC; CDR3: CAWSGRGLYEQYF
V: TRBV2; J: TRBJ1-4; size: .; D: TRBD1; DNA: TGTGCCAGCAGAACGGACAGGGTTGGGGAAAAACTGTTTTTT; CDR3: CASRTDRVGEKLFF
V: TRBV19; J: TRBJ1-5; size: .; D: .; DNA: TGTGCCAGTACCGAGGGGGGACGGCCCCAGCATTTT; CDR3: CASTEGGRPQHF
V: TRBV6-1; J: TRBJ1-5; size: .; D: .; DNA: TGTGCCAGCAGTGTTTGGATAAGCAATCAGCCCCAGCATTTT; CDR3: CASSVWISNQPQHF
V: TRBV5-1; J: TRBJ2-2; size: .; D: TRBD1; DNA: TGCGCCAGCAGGCCGGGACAGGGGGCCCGGGACACCGGGGAGCTGTTTTTT; CDR3: CASRPGQGARDTGELFF
V: TRBV4-3; J: TRBJ2-3; size: .; D: .; DNA: TGCGCCAGCAGCCCTTTAGTCGCAGATACGCAGTATTTT; CDR3: CASSPLVADTQYF
V: TRBV5-1; J: TRBJ2-7; size: .; D: .; DNA: TGCGCCAGCAGCTTGGGCGCAACGCAGTACTTC; CDR3: CASSLGATQYF
V: TRBV6-4; J: TRBJ1-5; size: .; D: .; DNA: TGTGCCAGCAGTGAGAACGGGGGGAAAAATCAGCCCCAGCATTTT; CDR3: CASSENGGKNQPQHF
V: TRBV30; J: TRBJ2-1; size: .; D: .; DNA: TGTGCCTGGAGTGTTAAGCTCCATGAGCAGTTCTTC; CDR3: CAWSVKLHEQFF
V: TRBV27; J: TRBJ2-7; size: once; D: .; DNA: TGTGCCAGCAGTTTAGGTTGGCAGGGCCCCTACGAGCAGTACTTC; CDR3: CASSLGWQGPYEQYF
V: TRBV18; J: TRBJ2-7; size: .; D: TRBD1; DNA: TGTGCCAGCTCACCGGACAGGGTTACGTCCTACGAGCAGTACTTC; CDR3: CASSPDRVTSYEQYF
V: TRBV7-2; J: TRBJ2-5; size: .; D: TRBD2; DNA: TGTGCCAGCAGCTTAGTCTTGAGGACTAGCGTCAGAGAGACCCAGTACTTC; CDR3: CASSLVLRTSVRETQYF
V: TRBV28; J: TRBJ2-1; size: .; D: .; DNA: TGTGCCAGCAGTAGAATCGAGGCTTCCGAGCAGTTCTTC; CDR3: CASSRIEASEQFF
V: TRBV5-1; J: TRBJ2-3; size: .; D: TRBD1; DNA: TGCGCCAGCAGCCCGGGGACAGGGGGAATTAGCACAGATACGCAGTATTTT; CDR3: CASSPGTGGISTDTQYF
V: TRBV6-5; J: TRBJ1-5; size: .; D: .; DNA: TGTGCCAGCAGTAGATCGGGGGCTGGGGGTCAGCCCCAGCATTTT; CDR3: CASSRSGAGGQPQHF
V: TRBV11-2; J: TRBJ2-7; size: .; D: TRBD2; DNA: TGTGCCAGCAGCCCAGCACTGGGACTAGCGGGCGAGCAGTACTTC; CDR3: CASSPALGLAGEQYF
V: TRBV9; J: TRBJ2-3; size: .; D: .; DNA: TGTGCCAGCAGTGCCGGGACGGTTAGCACAGATACGCAGTATTTT; CDR3: CASSAGTVSTDTQYF
V: TRBV10-3; J: TRBJ2-2; size: .; D: .; DNA: TGTGCCATCAGTGAGTCAAGGACAACGGACACCGGGGAGCTGTTTTTT; CDR3: CAISESRTTDTGELFF
V: TRBV6-6; J: TRBJ2-7; size: few; D: .; DNA: TGTGCCAGCAGTTACTCGATGGGAGCAGGGTCCTACGAGCAGTACTTC; CDR3: CASSYSMGAGSYEQYF
V: TRBV5-4; J: TRBJ2-1; size: many; D: TRBD2; DNA: TGTGCCAGCGGACGGGGACTAGAGGGCAATGAGCAGTTCTTC; CDR3: CASGRGLEGNEQFF
V: TRBV27; J: TRBJ2-3; size: .; D: .; DNA: TGTGCCAGCAGATCGGGGGAGTACCGTCTCGCCACAGATACGCAGTATTTT; CDR3: CASRSGEYRLATDTQYF
V: TRBV7-2; J: TRBJ1-5; size: .; D: .; DNA: TGTGCCAGCAGCTTAACGAGGGGCAATCAGCCCCAGCATTTT; CDR3: CASSLTRGNQPQHF
V: TRBV4-1; J: TRBJ2-1; size: .; D: .; DNA: TGCGCCAGCAGCCAAGATCGCGCTGGGACTTACAATGAGCAGTTCTTC; CDR3: CASSQDRAGTYNEQFF
V: TRBV18; J: TRBJ2-5; size: .; D: TRBD2; DNA: TGTGCCAGCTCACCACAAAGGCTAGCGGGAGCGACACAAGAGACCCAGTACTTC; CDR3: CASSPQRLAGATQETQYF
V: TRBV28; J: TRBJ1-4; size: .; D: .; DNA: TGTGCCAGCAGTTACCAGGGTGGAGCAACTAATGAAAAACTGTTTTTT; CDR3: CASSYQGGATNEKLFF
V: TRBV7-2; J: TRBJ2-1; size: many; D: TRBD1; DNA: TGTGCCAGCAGCGCGGACAGGGGGATCTACAATGAGCAGTTCTTC; CDR3: CASSADRGIYNEQFF
V: TRBV29-1; J: TRBJ2-3; size: .; D: TRBD2; DNA: TGCAGCGTAACTAGCGGGAGTCTCCCAGATACGCAGTATTTT; CDR3: CSVTSGSLPDTQYF
V: TRBV28; J: TRBJ2-1; size: .; D: .; DNA: TGTGCCAGCAGTTCCGACATTGACTCCTACAATGAGCAGTTCTTC; CDR3: CASSSDIDSYNEQFF
V: TRBV5-1; J: TRBJ2-6; size: few; D: .; DNA: TGCGCCAGCAGCTTGGCGGGGGCTGGGGCCAACGTCCTGACTTTC; CDR3: CASSLAGAGANVLTF
V: TRBV18; J: TRBJ2-1; size: .; D: TRBD2; DNA: TGTGCCAGCTCACCCTCCTGGGCGGGAGTTGGGAATGAGCAGTTCTTC; CDR3: CASSPSWAGVGNEQFF
V: TRBV5-1; J: TRBJ2-2; size: .; D: TRBD2; DNA: TGCGCCAGCAGCTCGTTTAGCGGGAGGGCCCCCGGGGAGCTGTTTTTT; CDR3: CASSSFSGRAPGELFF
V: TRBV2; J: TRBJ1-2; size: .; D: .; DNA: TGTGCCAGCAGTGAAGTAGGGGAAGCTTATGGCTACACCTTC; CDR3: CASSEVGEAYGYTF
V: TRBV5-1; J: TRBJ1-2; size: .; D: .; DNA: TGCGCCAGCAGCTTTGGTGTACTGGGGGTCTATGGCTACACCTTC; CDR3: CASSFGVLGVYGYTF
V: TRBV5-4; J: TRBJ2-1; size: .; D: .; DNA: TGTGCCAGCAGCTCGGGCGCCTCGAGCTCCTACAATGAGCAGTTCTTC; CDR3: CASSSGASSSYNEQFF